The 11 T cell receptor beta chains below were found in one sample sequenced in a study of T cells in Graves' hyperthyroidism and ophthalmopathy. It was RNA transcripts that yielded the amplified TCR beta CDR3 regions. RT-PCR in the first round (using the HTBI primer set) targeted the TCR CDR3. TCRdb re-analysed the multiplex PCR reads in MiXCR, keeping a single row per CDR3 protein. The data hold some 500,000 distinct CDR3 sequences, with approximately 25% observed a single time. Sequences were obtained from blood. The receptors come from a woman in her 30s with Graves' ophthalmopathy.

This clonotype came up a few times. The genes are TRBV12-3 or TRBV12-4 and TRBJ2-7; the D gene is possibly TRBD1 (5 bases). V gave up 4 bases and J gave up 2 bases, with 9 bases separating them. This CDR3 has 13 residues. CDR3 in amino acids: CASSSPTAYEQYF. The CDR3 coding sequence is TGTGCCAGCAGTTCCCCGACAGCCTACGAGCAGTACTTC.

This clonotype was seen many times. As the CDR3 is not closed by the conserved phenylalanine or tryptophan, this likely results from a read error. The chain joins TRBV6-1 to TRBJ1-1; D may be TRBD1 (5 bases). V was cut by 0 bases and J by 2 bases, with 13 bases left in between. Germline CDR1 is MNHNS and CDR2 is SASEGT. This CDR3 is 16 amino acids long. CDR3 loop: CASSEAVLGANTEAFS. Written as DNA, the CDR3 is TGTGCCAGCAGTGAAGCGGTCTTAGGGGCAAACACTGAAGCTTTCTCT.

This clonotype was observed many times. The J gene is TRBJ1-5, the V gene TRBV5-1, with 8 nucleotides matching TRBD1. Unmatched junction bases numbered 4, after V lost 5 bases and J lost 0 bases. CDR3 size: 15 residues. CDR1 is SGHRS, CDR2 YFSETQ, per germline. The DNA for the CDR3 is TGCGCCAGCAGTCCGACAGGGGCTAGCAATCAGCCCCAGCATTTT. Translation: CASSPTGASNQPQHF.

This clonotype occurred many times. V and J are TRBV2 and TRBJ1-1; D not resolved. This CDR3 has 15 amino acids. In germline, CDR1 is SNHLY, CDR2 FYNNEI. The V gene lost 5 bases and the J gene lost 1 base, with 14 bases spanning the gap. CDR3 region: CASSILQLGNTEAFF. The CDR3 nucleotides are TGTGCCAGCAGTATACTTCAGCTGGGGAACACTGAAGCTTTCTTT.

The CDR3 region has the DNA TGCGCCAGCAGGCTTTTCGGGGAGGGATACTACGAGCAGTACTTC. It is translated as CASRLFGEGYYEQYF. This sequence joins TRBV5-1 and TRBJ2-7; the match to TRBD2 covers 7 bases. V gave up 5 bases and J gave up 3 bases; unmatched junction bases: 11. CDR1 and CDR2 (germline): SGHRS, YFSETQ. This CDR3 spans 15 amino acids.

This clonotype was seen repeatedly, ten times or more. The CDR3 sequence is CASSYTSGEETQYF. The CDR3 DNA reads as TGTGCCAGCAGTTATACTAGCGGGGAAGAGACCCAGTACTTC. V gene TRBV6-5 combines with J gene TRBJ2-5; 10 nucleotides line up with TRBD2. The junction had 1 base not matched to a gene; V was cut back by 3 bases and J by 3 bases. Per the germline V gene, CDR1 is MNHEY and CDR2 is SVGAGI. The CDR3 spans 14 residues.

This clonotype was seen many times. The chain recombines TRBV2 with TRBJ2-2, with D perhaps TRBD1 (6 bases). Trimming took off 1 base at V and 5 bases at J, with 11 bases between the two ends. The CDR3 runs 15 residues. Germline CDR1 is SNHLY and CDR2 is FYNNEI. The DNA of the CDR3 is TGTGCCAGCAGTGAAGACAGGGTAGATACCGGGGAGCTGTTTTTT. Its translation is CASSEDRVDTGELFF.

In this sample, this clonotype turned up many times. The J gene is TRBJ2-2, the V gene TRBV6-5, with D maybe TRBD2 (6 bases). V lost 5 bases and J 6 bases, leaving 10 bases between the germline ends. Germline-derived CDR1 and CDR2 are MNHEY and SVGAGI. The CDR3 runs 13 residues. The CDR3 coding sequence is TGTGCCAGCAGTCGCTCGGGGGCCGGGGAGCTGTTTTTT. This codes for CASSRSGAGELFF.

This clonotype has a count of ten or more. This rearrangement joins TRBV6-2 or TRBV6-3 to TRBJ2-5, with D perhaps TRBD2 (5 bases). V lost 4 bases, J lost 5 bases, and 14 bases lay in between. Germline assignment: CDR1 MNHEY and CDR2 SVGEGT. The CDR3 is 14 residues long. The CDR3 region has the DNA TGTGCCAGCAGTTTCTCGAGGGAACGGGAGACCCAGTACTTC. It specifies CASSFSRERETQYF.

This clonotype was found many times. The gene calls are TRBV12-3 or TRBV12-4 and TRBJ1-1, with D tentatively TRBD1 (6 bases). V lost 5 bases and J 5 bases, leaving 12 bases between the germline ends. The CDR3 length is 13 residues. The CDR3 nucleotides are TGTGCCAGCAGTGAACAGGGAGGGACTGAAGCTTTCTTT. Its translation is CASSEQGGTEAFF.

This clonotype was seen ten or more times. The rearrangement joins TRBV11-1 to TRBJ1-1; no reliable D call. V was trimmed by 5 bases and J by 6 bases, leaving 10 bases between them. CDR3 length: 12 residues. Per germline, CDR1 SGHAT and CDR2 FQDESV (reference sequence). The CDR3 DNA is TGTGCCAGCAGCCCTCAGAGACCTGAAGCTTTCTTT. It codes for CASSPQRPEAFF. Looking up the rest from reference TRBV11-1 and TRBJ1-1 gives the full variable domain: EAEVAQSPRYKITEKSQAVAFWCDPISGHATLYWYRQILGQGPELLVQFQDESVVDDSQLPKDRFSAERLKGVDSTLKIQPAELGDSAMYLCASSPQRPEAFFGQGTRLTVV.